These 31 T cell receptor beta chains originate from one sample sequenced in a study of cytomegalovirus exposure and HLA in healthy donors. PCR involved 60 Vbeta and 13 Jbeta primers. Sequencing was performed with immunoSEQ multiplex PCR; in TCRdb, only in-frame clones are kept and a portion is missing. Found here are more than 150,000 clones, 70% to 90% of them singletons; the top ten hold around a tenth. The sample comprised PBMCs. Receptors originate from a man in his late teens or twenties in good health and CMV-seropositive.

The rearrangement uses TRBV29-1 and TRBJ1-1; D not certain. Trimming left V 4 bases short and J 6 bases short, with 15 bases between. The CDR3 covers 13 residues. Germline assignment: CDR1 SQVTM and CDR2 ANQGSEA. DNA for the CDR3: TGCAGCGTTGGCCCTGGGTTGGGAGCTGAAGCTTTCTTT. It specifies CSVGPGLGAEAFF.

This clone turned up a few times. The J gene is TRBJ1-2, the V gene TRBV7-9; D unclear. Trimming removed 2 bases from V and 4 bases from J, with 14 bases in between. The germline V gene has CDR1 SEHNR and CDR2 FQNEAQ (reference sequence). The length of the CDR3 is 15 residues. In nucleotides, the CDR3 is TGTGCCAGCAGCTTACTACCGCCCACTGGCTATGGCTACACCTTC. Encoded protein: CASSLLPPTGYGYTF.

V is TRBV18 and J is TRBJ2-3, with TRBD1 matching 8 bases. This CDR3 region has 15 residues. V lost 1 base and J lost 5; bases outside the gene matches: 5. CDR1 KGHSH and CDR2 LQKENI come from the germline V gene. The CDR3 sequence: CASSPRQGRRDTQYF. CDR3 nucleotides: TGTGCCAGCTCACCACGACAGGGGCGCAGAGATACGCAGTATTTT.

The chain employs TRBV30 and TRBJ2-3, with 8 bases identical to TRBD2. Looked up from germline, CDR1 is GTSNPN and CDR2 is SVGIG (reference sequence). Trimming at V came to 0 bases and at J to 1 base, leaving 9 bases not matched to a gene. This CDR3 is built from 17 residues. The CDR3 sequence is CAWSVFGGAFGTDTQYF. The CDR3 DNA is TGTGCCTGGAGTGTATTCGGGGGGGCCTTTGGCACAGATACGCAGTATTTT.

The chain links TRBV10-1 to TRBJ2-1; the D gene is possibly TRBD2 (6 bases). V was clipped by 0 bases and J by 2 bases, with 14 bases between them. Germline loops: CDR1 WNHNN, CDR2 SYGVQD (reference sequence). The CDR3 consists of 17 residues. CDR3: CASSESTGRRTYNEQFF. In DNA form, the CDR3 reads TGCGCCAGCAGTGAGTCGACGGGGAGGAGGACCTACAATGAGCAGTTCTTC.

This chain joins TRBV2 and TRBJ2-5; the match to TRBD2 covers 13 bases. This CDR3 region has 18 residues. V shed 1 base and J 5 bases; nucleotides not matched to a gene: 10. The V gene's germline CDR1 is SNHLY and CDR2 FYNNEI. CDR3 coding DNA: TGTGCCAGCAGTGAAGAGCTACTAGCGGGGGGGCCTGGGGAGACCCAGTACTTC. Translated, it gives CASSEELLAGGPGETQYF.

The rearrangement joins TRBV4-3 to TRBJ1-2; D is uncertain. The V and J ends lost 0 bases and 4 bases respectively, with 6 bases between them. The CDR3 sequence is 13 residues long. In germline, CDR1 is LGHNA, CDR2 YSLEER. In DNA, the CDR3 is TGCGCCAGCAGCCAAGATATCGGCTATGGCTACACCTTC. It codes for CASSQDIGYGYTF.

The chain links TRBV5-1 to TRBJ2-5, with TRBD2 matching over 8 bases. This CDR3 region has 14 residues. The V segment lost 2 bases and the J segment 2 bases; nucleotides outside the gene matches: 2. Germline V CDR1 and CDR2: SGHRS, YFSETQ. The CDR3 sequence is CASSFQRGQETQYF. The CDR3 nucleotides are TGCGCCAGCAGCTTCCAGCGGGGGCAAGAGACCCAGTACTTC.

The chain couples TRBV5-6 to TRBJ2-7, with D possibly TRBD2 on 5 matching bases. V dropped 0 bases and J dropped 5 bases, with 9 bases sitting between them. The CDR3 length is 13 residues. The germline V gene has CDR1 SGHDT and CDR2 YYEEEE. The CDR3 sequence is CASSLGSGDEQYF. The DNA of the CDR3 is TGTGCCAGCAGCTTGGGGTCCGGGGACGAGCAGTACTTC.

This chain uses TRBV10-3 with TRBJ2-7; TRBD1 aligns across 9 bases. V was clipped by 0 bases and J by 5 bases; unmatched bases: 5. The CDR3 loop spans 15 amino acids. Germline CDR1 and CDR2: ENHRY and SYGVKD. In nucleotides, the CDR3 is TGTGCCATCAGTGAGTCACGGGACAGGGCCCACGAGCAGTACTTC. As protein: CAISESRDRAHEQYF.

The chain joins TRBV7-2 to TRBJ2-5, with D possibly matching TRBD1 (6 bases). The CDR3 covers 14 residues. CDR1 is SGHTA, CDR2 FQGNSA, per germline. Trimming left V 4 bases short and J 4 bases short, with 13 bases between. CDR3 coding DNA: TGTGCCAGCAGCTCCTCCCCAGGGGTAGAGACCCAGTACTTC. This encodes CASSSSPGVETQYF.

The CDR3 nucleotides read TGCGCCAGCAGTGAGAGTCTAGCGGGGCTAAATGAGCAGTTCTTC. Translating gives CASSESLAGLNEQFF. V and J are TRBV10-2 and TRBJ2-1, with TRBD2 matching 9 bases. The V gene's germline CDR1 is WSHSY and CDR2 SAAADI. Germline trimming cut 2 bases from V and 7 bases from J; bases unmatched to any gene: 6. There are 15 residues in the CDR3.

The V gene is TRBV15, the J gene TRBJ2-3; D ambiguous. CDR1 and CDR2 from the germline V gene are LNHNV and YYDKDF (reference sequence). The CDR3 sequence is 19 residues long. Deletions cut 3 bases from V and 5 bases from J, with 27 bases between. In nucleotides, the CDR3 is TGTGCCACCAGCAGGATTTTAGTGTTTTTAGCCGAAAGGATAGATACGCAGTATTTT. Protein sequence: CATSRILVFLAERIDTQYF.

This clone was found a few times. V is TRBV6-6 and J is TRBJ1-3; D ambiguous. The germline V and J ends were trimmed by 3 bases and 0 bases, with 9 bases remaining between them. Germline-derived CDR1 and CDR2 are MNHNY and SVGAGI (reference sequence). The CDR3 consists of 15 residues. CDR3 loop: CASSYDTYSGNTIYF. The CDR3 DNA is TGTGCCAGCAGTTATGACACCTACTCTGGAAACACCATATATTTT.

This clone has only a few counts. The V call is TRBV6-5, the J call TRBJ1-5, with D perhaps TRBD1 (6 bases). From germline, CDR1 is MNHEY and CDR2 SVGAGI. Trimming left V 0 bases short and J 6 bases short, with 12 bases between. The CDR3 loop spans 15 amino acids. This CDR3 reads CASSYSNTGSQPQHF. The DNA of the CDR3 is TGTGCCAGCAGTTACTCGAACACAGGGTCTCAGCCCCAGCATTTT.

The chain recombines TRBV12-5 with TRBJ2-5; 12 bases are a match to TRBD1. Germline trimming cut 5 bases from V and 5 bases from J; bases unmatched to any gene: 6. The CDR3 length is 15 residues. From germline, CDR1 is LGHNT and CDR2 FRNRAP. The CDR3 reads CASGQGQGAGETQYF. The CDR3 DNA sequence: TGTGCTAGTGGTCAGGGACAGGGGGCCGGGGAGACCCAGTACTTC.

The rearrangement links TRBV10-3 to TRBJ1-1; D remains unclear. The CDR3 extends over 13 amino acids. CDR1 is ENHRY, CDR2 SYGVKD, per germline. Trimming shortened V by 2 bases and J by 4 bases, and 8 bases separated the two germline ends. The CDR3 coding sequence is TGTGCCATCAGTGAGAGTGGAGGCACTGAAGCTTTCTTT. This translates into CAISESGGTEAFF.

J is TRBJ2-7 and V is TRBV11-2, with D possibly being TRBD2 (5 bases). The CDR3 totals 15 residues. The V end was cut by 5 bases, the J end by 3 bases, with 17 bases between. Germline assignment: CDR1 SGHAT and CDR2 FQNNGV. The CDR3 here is CASSLGNSPIYEQYF. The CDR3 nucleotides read TGTGCCAGCAGCCTCGGGAACTCCCCCATCTACGAGCAGTACTTC.

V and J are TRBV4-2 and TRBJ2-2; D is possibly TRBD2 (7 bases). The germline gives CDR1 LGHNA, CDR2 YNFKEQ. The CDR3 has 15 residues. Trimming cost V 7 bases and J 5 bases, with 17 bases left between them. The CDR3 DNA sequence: TGTGCCAGCATGCAAGGGGGGGAAGAGACCGGGGAGCTGTTTTTT. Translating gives CASMQGGEETGELFF.

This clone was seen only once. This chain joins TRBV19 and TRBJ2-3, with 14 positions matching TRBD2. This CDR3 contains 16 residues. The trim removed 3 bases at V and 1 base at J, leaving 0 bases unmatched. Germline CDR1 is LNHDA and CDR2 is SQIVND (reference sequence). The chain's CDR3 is CASSMGLAGGTDTQYF. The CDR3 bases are TGTGCCAGTAGTATGGGACTAGCGGGGGGCACAGATACGCAGTATTTT.

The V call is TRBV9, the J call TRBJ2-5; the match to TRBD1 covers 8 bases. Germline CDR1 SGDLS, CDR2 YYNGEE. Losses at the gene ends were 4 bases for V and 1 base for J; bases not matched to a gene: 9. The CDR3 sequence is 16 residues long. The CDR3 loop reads CASSQLEQGGQETQYF. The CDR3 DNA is TGTGCCAGCAGCCAACTTGAACAGGGGGGCCAAGAGACCCAGTACTTC.

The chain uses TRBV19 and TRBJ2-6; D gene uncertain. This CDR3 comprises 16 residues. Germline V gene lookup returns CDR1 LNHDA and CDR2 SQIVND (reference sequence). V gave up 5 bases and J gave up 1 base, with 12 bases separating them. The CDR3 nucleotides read TGTGCCAGTAGTCCTGAGGCAAAATCTGGGGCCAACGTCCTGACTTTC. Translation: CASSPEAKSGANVLTF.

The CDR3 DNA is TGTGCCAGCAGTCGGTACGCCAACAGGGTTTCCTACGAGCAGTACTTC. Its translation: CASSRYANRVSYEQYF. V is TRBV27 and J is TRBJ2-7; D is possibly TRBD1 (6 bases). Between the trimmed V and J ends, which lost 5 bases and 1 base, there was a span of 18 bases. Germline CDR1 and CDR2: MNHEY and SMNVEV (reference sequence). The CDR3 spans 16 residues.

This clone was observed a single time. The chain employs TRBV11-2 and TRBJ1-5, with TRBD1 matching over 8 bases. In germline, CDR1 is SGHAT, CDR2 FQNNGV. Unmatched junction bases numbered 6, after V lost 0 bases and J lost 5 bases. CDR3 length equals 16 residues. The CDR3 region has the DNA TGTGCCAGCAGCTTAGAGGGGACAGGAACGGATCAGCCCCAGCATTTT. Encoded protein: CASSLEGTGTDQPQHF.

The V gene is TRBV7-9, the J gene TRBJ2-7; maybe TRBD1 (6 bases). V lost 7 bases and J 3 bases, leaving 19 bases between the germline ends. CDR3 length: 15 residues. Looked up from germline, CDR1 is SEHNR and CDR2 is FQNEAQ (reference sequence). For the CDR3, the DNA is TGTGCCAGCACCTACGAAGGGGGACAATACTACGAGCAGTACTTC. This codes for CASTYEGGQYYEQYF.

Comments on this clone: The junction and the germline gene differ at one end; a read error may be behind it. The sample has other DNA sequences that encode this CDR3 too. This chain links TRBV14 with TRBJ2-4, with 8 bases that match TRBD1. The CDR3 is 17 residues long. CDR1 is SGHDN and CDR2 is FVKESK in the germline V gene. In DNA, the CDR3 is TGTGCCAGCAGCCCGATTAGGACAGGGAAGGCCAAGAACATTCAGTACTTC. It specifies CASSPIRTGKAKNIQYF.

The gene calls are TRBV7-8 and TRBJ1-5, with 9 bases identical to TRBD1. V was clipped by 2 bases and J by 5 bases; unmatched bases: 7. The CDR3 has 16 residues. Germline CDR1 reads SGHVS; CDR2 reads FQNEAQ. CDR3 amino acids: CASSLLEGQGHQPQHF. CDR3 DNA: TGTGCCAGCAGCTTATTAGAGGGACAGGGCCATCAGCCCCAGCATTTT.

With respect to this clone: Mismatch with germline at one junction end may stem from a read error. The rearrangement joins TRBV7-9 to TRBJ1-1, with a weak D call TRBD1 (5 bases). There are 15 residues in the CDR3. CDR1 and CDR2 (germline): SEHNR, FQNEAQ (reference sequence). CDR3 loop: CSSTHWGGTNTEAFF. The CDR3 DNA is TGTTCCAGCACCCACTGGGGGGGTACGAACACTGAAGCTTTCTTT.

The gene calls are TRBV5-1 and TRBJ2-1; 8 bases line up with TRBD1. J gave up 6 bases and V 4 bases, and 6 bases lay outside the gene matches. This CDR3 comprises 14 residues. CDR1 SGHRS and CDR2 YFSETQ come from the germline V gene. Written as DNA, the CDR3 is TGCGCCAGCAGCCGGACAGGGTCGGGCAATGAGCAGTTCTTC. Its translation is CASSRTGSGNEQFF.

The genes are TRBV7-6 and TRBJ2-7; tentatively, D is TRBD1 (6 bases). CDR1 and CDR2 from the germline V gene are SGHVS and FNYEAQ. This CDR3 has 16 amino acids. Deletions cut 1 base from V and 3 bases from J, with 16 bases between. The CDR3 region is CASSLGRSWDNYEQYF. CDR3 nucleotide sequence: TGTGCCAGCAGCTTAGGCCGGAGTTGGGACAACTACGAGCAGTACTTC.

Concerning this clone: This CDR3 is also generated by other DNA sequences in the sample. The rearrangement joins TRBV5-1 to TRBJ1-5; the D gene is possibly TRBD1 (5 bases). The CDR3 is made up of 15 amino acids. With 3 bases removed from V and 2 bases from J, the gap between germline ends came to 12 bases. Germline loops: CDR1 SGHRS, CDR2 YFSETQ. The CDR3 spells CASSSGTGGNQPQHF. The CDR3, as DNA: TGCGCCAGCAGCTCAGGGACGGGGGGCAATCAGCCCCAGCATTTT.